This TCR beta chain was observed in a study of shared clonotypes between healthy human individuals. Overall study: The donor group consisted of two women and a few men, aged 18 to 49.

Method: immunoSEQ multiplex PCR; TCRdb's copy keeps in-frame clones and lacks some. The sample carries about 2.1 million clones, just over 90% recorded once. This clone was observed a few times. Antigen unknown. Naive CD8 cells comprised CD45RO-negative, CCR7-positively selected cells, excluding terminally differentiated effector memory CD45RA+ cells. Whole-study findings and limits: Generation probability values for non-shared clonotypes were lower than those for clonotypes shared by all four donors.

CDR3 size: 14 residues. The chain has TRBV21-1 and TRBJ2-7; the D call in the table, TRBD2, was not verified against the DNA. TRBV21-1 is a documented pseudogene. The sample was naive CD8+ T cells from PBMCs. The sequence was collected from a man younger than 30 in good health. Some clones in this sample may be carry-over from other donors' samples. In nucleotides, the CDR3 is TGTGCCTCGAGGGAACTAGCGGGGCTGGGCGAGCAGTACTTC. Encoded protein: CASRELAGLGEQYF.